This TCR beta chain was identified during a study of blood T cell repertoires in COVID-19. The method was immunoSEQ multiplex PCR; TCRdb's version includes in-frame clones alone and lacks a portion of them. Of fewer than 250,000 clones detected, 65% to 85% appear once; the ten largest clones hold 2.5% to 3.5%. The sample holds a few counts of this clone. The CDR3 is 15 residues long. The V end was cut by 4 bases, the J end by 6 bases, with 19 bases between. Germline values: CDR1 MGHRA, CDR2 YSYEKL. The rearrangement joins TRBV4-1 to TRBJ2-7, with D possibly TRBD1 on 6 matching bases. What was sequenced was peripheral blood. The sequence came from a man aged 50-60 years with active or convalescent COVID-19. CDR3 nucleotides: TGCGCCAGCAGCCTAAGTCTACAGGGAACAGGCGAGCAGTACTTC. Its translation: CASSLSLQGTGEQYF.